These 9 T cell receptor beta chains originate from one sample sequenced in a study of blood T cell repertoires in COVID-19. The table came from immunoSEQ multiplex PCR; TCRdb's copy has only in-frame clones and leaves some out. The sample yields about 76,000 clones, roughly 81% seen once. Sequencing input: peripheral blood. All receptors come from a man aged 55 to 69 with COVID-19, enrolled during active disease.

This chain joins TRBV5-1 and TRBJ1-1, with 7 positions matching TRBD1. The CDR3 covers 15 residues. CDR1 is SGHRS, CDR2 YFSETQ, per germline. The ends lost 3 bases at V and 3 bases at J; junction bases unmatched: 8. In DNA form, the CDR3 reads TGCGCCAGCAGCTGGGGGGACAGAGGGGACACTGAAGCTTTCTTT. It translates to CASSWGDRGDTEAFF. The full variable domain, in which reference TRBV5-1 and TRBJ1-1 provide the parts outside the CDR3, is KAGVTQTPRYLIKTRGQQVTLSCSPISGHRSVSWYQQTPGQGLQFLFEYFSETQRNKGNFPGRFSGRQFSNSRSEMNVSTLELGDSALYLCASSWGDRGDTEAFFGQGTRLTVV.

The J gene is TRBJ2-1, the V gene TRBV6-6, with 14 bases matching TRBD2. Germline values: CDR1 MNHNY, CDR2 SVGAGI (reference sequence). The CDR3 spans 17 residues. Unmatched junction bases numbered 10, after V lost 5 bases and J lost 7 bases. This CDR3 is CASSPFSGTSGGNEQFF. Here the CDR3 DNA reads TGTGCCAGCAGTCCCTTTTCCGGGACTAGCGGGGGTAATGAGCAGTTCTTC.

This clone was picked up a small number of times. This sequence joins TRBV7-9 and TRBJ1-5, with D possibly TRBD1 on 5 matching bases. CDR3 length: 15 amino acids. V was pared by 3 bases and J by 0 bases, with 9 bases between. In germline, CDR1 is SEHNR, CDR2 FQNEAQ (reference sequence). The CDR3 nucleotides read TGTGCCAGCAGCTTGAAGGGGAATAGCAATCAGCCCCAGCATTTT. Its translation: CASSLKGNSNQPQHF.

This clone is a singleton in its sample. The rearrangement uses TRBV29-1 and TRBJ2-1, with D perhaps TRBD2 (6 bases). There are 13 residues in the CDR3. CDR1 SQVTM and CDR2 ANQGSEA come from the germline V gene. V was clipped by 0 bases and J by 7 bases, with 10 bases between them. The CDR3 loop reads CSVEEEGRNEQFF. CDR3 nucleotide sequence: TGCAGCGTTGAAGAGGAGGGGAGGAATGAGCAGTTCTTC.

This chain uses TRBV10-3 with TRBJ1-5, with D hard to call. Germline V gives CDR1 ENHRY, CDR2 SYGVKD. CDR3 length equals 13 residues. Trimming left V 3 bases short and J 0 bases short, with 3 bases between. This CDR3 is CAISDGSNQPQHF. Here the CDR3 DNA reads TGTGCCATCAGTGACGGTAGCAATCAGCCCCAGCATTTT.

CDR3 bases: TGTGCCAGCAACTCGGGACAGGGGTTAAACGAGCAGTACTTC. It translates to CASNSGQGLNEQYF. V is TRBV6-6 and J is TRBJ2-7; 10 nucleotides agree with TRBD1. The CDR3 extends over 14 amino acids. Germline values: CDR1 MNHNY, CDR2 SVGAGI (reference sequence). V trimming: 7 bases; J trimming: 5 bases; junction bases outside the gene matches: 8.

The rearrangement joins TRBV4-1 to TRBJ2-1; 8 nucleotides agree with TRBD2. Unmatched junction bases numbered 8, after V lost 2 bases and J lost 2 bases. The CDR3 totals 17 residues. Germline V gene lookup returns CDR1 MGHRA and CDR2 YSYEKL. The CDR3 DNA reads TGCGCCAGCAGCCAACCCCTACTAGCGGATCCCTACAATGAGCAGTTCTTC. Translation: CASSQPLLADPYNEQFF.

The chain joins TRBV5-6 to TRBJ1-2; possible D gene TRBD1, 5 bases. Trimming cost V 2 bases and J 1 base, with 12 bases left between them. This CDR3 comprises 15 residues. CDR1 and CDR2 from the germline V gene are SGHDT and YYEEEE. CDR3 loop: CASSLGVGLNYGYTF. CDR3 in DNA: TGTGCCAGCAGCTTAGGGGTAGGCCTTAACTATGGCTACACCTTC.

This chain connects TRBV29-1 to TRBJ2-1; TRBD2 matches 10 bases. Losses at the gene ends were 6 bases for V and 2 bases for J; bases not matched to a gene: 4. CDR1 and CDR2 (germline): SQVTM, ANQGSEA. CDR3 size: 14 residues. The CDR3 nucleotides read TGCAGCGTCGGAGCGGGAGGGACCTACAATGAGCAGTTCTTC. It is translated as CSVGAGGTYNEQFF.